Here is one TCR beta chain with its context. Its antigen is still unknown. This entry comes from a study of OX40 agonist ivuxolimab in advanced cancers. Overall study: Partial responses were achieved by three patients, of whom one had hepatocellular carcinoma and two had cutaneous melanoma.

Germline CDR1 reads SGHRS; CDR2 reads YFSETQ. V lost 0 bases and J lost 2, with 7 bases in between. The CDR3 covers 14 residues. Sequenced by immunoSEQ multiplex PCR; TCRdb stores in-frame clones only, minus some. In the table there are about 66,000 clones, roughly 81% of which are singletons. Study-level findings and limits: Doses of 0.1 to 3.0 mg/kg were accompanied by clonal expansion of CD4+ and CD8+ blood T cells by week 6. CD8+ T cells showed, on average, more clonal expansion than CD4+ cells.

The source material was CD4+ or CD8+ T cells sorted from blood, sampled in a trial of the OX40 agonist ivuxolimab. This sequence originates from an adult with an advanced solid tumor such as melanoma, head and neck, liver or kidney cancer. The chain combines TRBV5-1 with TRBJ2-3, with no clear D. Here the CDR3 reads CASSLGLHTDTQYF. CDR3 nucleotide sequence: TGCGCCAGCAGCTTGGGACTGCACACAGATACGCAGTATTTT.